A single T cell receptor beta chain is shown here with its context. These data originate in a study of blood T cell repertoires in COVID-19. Study at large: Both acute and convalescent COVID-19 samples were obtained from the United States, Italy and Spain. Nucleic acid was either cDNA or gDNA, and it came from T cells, B-cell-depleted T cells, or PBMCs.

As processed by the authors: The assay estimated nucleated cells by amplifying reference gene primers. Clones were sequenced by immunoSEQ multiplex PCR, and TCRdb holds only the in-frame ones, with some missing. That table supplies the V and J calls and clone size; D and trimming were determined from the DNA. The profile covers 150,000 to 200,000 clones, with more than 60% appearing a single time and approximately 8% taken by the ten largest. The V gene end was trimmed by 9 bases and the J gene end by 7 bases; junction bases not matched to a gene: 3. Looked up from germline, CDR1 is MNHEY and CDR2 is SVGAGI. The CDR3 runs to 11 residues.

The J gene is TRBJ2-5, the V gene TRBV6-5; the match to TRBD1 covers 9 bases. The clonotype originates from a man in his 60s with acute or convalescent COVID-19. Source material: peripheral blood. This chain's CDR3 is CASMTGGTQYF. The CDR3 coding sequence is TGTGCCAGTATGACAGGGGGGACCCAGTACTTC.